This T cell receptor beta chain was observed in a study of T-cell memory formation after mild COVID-19. Whole-study context: Most TCR clusters belonged to a single donor. Overall study results and limits: Cross-reactive memory apparently joined, as some responding clones appeared in pre-infection memory. Nothing showed for sure that second-wave clones peaking on day 37 were SARS-CoV-2 specific.

As to this clonotype: Its antigen remains unidentified.

The TCR alpha and TCR beta cDNA libraries, bearing sample barcodes and UMIs, were generated by 5'RACE using constant-segment primers. MiXCR, run by TCRdb on the 5' RACE reads, gives a single entry per CDR3 protein. The sample lists about 560,000 distinct CDR3 sequences, roughly 17% seen once, with about 7.5% in the top ten. Germline V gene lookup returns CDR1 MGHRA and CDR2 YSYEKL. The CDR3 has 14 residues. The ends lost 0 bases at V and 8 bases at J; junction bases unmatched: 6. The rearrangement joins TRBV4-1 to TRBJ1-1; 7 nucleotides match TRBD1. The receptor's source is an adult woman who had mild COVID-19 (a few samples of this study predate the infection). Cell type and time point are not known. Sequencing was performed on PBMCs or a T cell subset sorted from them (not recorded which). CDR3 sequence reads: CASSQEGAGGEAFF. CDR3 bases: TGCGCCAGCAGCCAAGAGGGAGCAGGGGGAGAAGCTTTCTTT.